This passage covers 18 T cell receptor beta chains from one sample sequenced in a study of shared clonotypes between healthy human individuals. Measured with immunoSEQ multiplex PCR; TCRdb has only the in-frame clones, and not every one. The sample has 2 million to 2.5 million clones, around 93% seen once. The source material was naive CD4+ T cells from PBMCs. Subset in this sample: CD45RA+ positively selected. These receptors were collected from a man aged 18 to 29 in good health. Some clones in this sample may be carry-over from other donors' samples.

This clone has a single count. The V gene is TRBV6-6, the J gene TRBJ1-2; D possibly corresponds to TRBD1 (6 bases). Trimming left V 6 bases short and J 4 bases short, with 15 bases between. The V gene's germline CDR1 is MNHNY and CDR2 SVGAGI (reference sequence). The CDR3 is 14 amino acids. The CDR3 spells CASRDSGAGYGYTF. In DNA, the CDR3 is TGTGCCAGCAGGGATTCGGGGGCGGGCTATGGCTACACCTTC.

The V call is TRBV2, the J call TRBJ1-1, with D uncertain. The CDR3 has 10 residues. V lost 11 bases, J lost 5 bases, and 9 bases lay in between. CDR1 is SNHLY and CDR2 is FYNNEI in the germline V gene. CDR3: CACRGTEAFF. The CDR3 region has the DNA TGTGCCTGCCGGGGTACTGAAGCTTTCTTT.

This clone appeared a few times. The genes are TRBV28 and TRBJ1-3; D possibly corresponds to TRBD1 (5 bases). Deletions cut 4 bases from V and 5 bases from J, with 18 bases between. Germline values: CDR1 MDHEN, CDR2 SYDVKM. The CDR3 runs 16 residues. This chain's CDR3 is CASSSHIPYRRNTIYF. CDR3 bases: TGTGCCAGCAGTTCCCACATCCCCTACAGGAGAAACACCATATATTTT. Full variable domain (outside the CDR3, taken from reference TRBV28 and TRBJ1-3): DVKVTQSSRYLVKRTGEKVFLECVQDMDHENMFWYRQDPGLGLRLIYFSYDVKMKEKGDIPEGYSVSREKKERFSLILESASTNQTSMYLCASSSHIPYRRNTIYFGEGSWLTVV.

The count of this clone is one. J is TRBJ2-1 and V is TRBV6-4, with D hard to call. V was cut by 6 bases and J by 1 base, with 10 bases left in between. Germline V gene sequence: CDR1 MRHNA, CDR2 SNTAGT. CDR3 size: 14 residues. In DNA form, the CDR3 reads TGTGCCAGCAGCCGCGAAGCTTCCTACAATGAGCAGTTCTTC. Encoded protein: CASSREASYNEQFF.

The V gene is TRBV6-6, the J gene TRBJ2-7, with D perhaps TRBD2 (6 bases). Germline CDR1 is MNHNY and CDR2 is SVGAGI (reference sequence). The CDR3 runs 13 residues. V was pared by 6 bases and J by 3 bases, with 12 bases between. Written as DNA, the CDR3 is TGTGCCAGCAGATGGCGGGACCACTACGAGCAGTACTTC. Translation gives CASRWRDHYEQYF.

The rearrangement uses TRBV28 and TRBJ2-7; 8 bases map to TRBD2. V trimming: 6 bases; J trimming: 6 bases; junction bases outside the gene matches: 16. The CDR3 runs to 16 residues. Germline assignment: CDR1 MDHEN and CDR2 SYDVKM. CDR3 in amino acids: CASSPLSKRERAEQYF. CDR3 DNA sequence: TGTGCCAGCAGCCCTCTCAGTAAGCGGGAGAGAGCCGAGCAGTACTTC.

This chain links TRBV30 with TRBJ2-4; TRBD2 aligns across 8 bases. Germline V gene data show CDR1 as GTSNPN and CDR2 as SVGIG (reference sequence). Trimming cost V 3 bases and J 0 bases; bases outside gene matches: 7. The CDR3 has 16 amino acids. CDR3 bases: TGTGCCTGGAGCCAGCGGGAGTACCTAGCCAAAAACATTCAGTACTTC. Residues: CAWSQREYLAKNIQYF.

V gene TRBV5-1 combines with J gene TRBJ2-1, with D maybe TRBD2 (5 bases). Between the trimmed V and J ends, which lost 4 bases and 8 bases, there was a span of 25 bases. Per germline, CDR1 SGHRS and CDR2 YFSETQ. This CDR3 contains 17 residues. CDR3 sequence: CASSQGLDFTVGDEQFF. For the CDR3, the DNA is TGCGCCAGCAGCCAAGGACTGGACTTTACGGTTGGGGATGAGCAGTTCTTC. Combining the CDR3 with reference TRBV5-1 and TRBJ2-1 gives the whole variable domain KAGVTQTPRYLIKTRGQQVTLSCSPISGHRSVSWYQQTPGQGLQFLFEYFSETQRNKGNFPGRFSGRQFSNSRSEMNVSTLELGDSALYLCASSQGLDFTVGDEQFFGPGTRLTVL.

In this sample, this clone turned up once. The chain employs TRBV7-2 and TRBJ1-5; D is unresolved. The CDR3 contains 13 residues. The germline V and J ends were trimmed by 8 bases and 2 bases, with 10 bases remaining between them. Germline V gene sequence: CDR1 SGHTA, CDR2 FQGNSA. DNA of the CDR3: TGTGCCAGCGGTAGGGCAGGCAATCAGCCCCAGCATTTT. Its protein product is CASGRAGNQPQHF.

J is TRBJ1-4 and V is TRBV6-4, with 11 nucleotides matching TRBD1. The CDR3 contains 14 residues. Trimming cost V 2 bases and J 7 bases; bases outside gene matches: 0. From germline, CDR1 is MRHNA and CDR2 SNTAGT. The CDR3 loop reads CASSDGQGAEKLFF. The DNA of the CDR3 is TGTGCCAGCAGTGACGGACAGGGGGCTGAAAAACTGTTTTTT.

The V call is TRBV19, the J call TRBJ1-1; weak D call: TRBD1 (5 bases). V lost 7 bases to trimming and J lost 1 base, with 13 bases between them. CDR3 length: 14 residues. From germline, CDR1 is LNHDA and CDR2 SQIVND (reference sequence). CDR3 sequence reads: CASIGDRTNTEAFF. CDR3 DNA: TGTGCCAGTATAGGGGACCGAACGAACACTGAAGCTTTCTTT.

The chain combines TRBV4-3 with TRBJ2-7; 9 positions agree with TRBD1. The CDR3 covers 16 residues. From germline, CDR1 is LGHNA and CDR2 YSLEER. The junction had 3 bases not matched to a gene; V was cut back by 0 bases and J by 0 bases. The DNA of the CDR3 is TGCGCCAGCAGCCAAGATGGGACAGGGAGCTCCTACGAGCAGTACTTC. Its translation is CASSQDGTGSSYEQYF.

The chain recombines TRBV7-2 with TRBJ2-3, with D maybe TRBD2 (5 bases). Trimming took off 1 base at V and 5 bases at J, with 16 bases between the two ends. Germline-derived CDR1 and CDR2 are SGHTA and FQGNSA. The CDR3 is 16 residues long. DNA of the CDR3: TGTGCCAGCAGCTTAGTAGGTGTAGCGAACCAAGATACGCAGTATTTT. It specifies CASSLVGVANQDTQYF.

This clone was picked up one time. This sequence joins TRBV10-3 and TRBJ2-3; D might be TRBD2 (6 bases). V lost 3 bases and J lost 5, with 18 bases in between. The germline CDR1 and CDR2 sequences are ENHRY and SYGVKD. This CDR3 has 16 residues. The CDR3 is CAISERGRSDVDTQYF. The CDR3 bases are TGTGCCATCAGTGAACGGGGGAGATCAGATGTAGATACGCAGTATTTT.

V is TRBV6-1 and J is TRBJ2-4, with a weak D call TRBD1 (6 bases). The CDR3 is made up of 17 amino acids. Between the trimmed V and J ends, which lost 2 bases and 0 bases, there was a span of 14 bases. The germline V gene has CDR1 MNHNS and CDR2 SASEGT. This chain's CDR3 is CASSETQGRLAKNIQYF. The CDR3 DNA sequence: TGTGCCAGCAGTGAAACTCAGGGGCGCCTAGCCAAAAACATTCAGTACTTC.

V and J are TRBV19 and TRBJ1-2, with D maybe TRBD1 (5 bases). Germline V CDR1 and CDR2: LNHDA, SQIVND (reference sequence). V dropped 3 bases and J dropped 1 base, with 12 bases sitting between them. The CDR3 totals 15 residues. The CDR3 DNA reads TGTGCCAGTAGTATCCGGGACCCCTTTAACTATGGCTACACCTTC. Amino acid sequence: CASSIRDPFNYGYTF.

The chain carries TRBV7-9 and TRBJ2-2, with D hard to call. Trimming shortened V by 3 bases and J by 8 bases, and 19 bases separated the two germline ends. The CDR3 has 16 residues. Germline V gene data show CDR1 as SEHNR and CDR2 as FQNEAQ (reference sequence). The CDR3 here is CASSFGRTPGLGELFF. CDR3 sequence (DNA): TGTGCCAGCAGCTTTGGACGAACGCCCGGCCTTGGGGAGCTGTTTTTT.

The J gene is TRBJ1-5, the V gene TRBV7-9; no definite D call. The ends were cut back, 1 base at V and 1 base at J, with 11 bases in the middle. The V gene's germline CDR1 is SEHNR and CDR2 FQNEAQ (reference sequence). The CDR3 loop spans 16 amino acids. The CDR3 DNA sequence: TGTGCCAGCAGCTTAGTTGGACCTAGGAGCAATCAGCCCCAGCATTTT. It codes for CASSLVGPRSNQPQHF.